This T cell receptor beta chain was sequenced in a study of a mutant IDH1 vaccine in newly diagnosed glioma. The overall study: There were approximately 62% males and about 38% females among treated patients, whose mean age was approximately 40 years.

The CDR3 is made up of 15 amino acids. J gave up 4 bases and V 3 bases, and 8 bases lay outside the gene matches. Germline V gene sequence: CDR1 SNHLY, CDR2 FYNNEI. Data came from immunoSEQ multiplex PCR; TCRdb stores just in-frame clones and leaves some out. The top ten hold around 1.5% of the sample, which has 50,000 to 65,000 clones, approximately 87% seen once. As for time point: week 23, last vaccination. Every single dose of the vaccine, 300 ug of mutant IDH1 20-mer peptide, came with topical imiquimod. Tumors from donors were new WHO grade 3 or 4 IDH1-mutant astrocytomas with ATRX loss. About this clone itself: Antigen unknown.

Sequencing was performed on PBMCs, taken from a glioma patient whose treatment included an IDH1 peptide vaccine. The chain joins TRBV2 to TRBJ1-2; 7 bases map to TRBD1. The receptor was derived from a man aged 40-55 years with glioma. CDR3 amino acids: CASSERGTDPYGYTF. DNA for the CDR3: TGTGCCAGCAGTGAGCGGGGGACAGACCCCTATGGCTACACCTTC.